The 17 T cell receptor beta chains given below trace back to one sample, sequenced in a study of T cell repertoires in cytomegalovirus infection. No antigen has been identified for these receptors. TCRdb reprocessed the reads via MiXCR and lists one record per CDR3 protein. The sample lists 200,000 or so distinct CDR3 sequences; 35% to 40% were seen once. The sample in question was CD8+ T cells from cultured PBMCs, obtained from culture after CMV antigen stimulation. These receptors originate from a human donor in good health (CMV status not recorded). Some clones in this sample may be carry-over from other donors' samples.

The J gene is TRBJ1-1, the V gene TRBV5-1; D might be TRBD1 (6 bases). Germline lookup yields CDR1 SGHRS and CDR2 YFSETQ. Trimming removed 5 bases from V and 1 base from J, with 18 bases in between. The CDR3 loop spans 16 amino acids. The CDR3 protein is CASSSFRDNRNTEAFF. The CDR3 DNA is TGCGCCAGCAGTTCGTTCCGGGACAATCGGAACACTGAAGCTTTCTTT.

This clonotype was seen a few times. V gene TRBV12-3 or TRBV12-4 combines with J gene TRBJ1-3; 8 bases are a match to TRBD1. V dropped 5 bases and J dropped 3; count of bases not matched to a gene: 9. This CDR3 has 16 residues. The CDR3: CASSGQGVDIGNTIYF. DNA for the CDR3: TGTGCCAGCAGTGGACAGGGAGTTGATATTGGAAACACCATATATTTT.

The table lists this clonotype with a few counts. The chain has TRBV5-1 and TRBJ2-7; D call uncertain. The CDR3 consists of 15 residues. V dropped 5 bases and J dropped 2 bases, with 17 bases sitting between them. Germline assignment: CDR1 SGHRS and CDR2 YFSETQ. The CDR3 DNA is TGCGCCAGCAGTTTTGGTGCCCAAAGGACCTACGAGCAGTACTTC. Amino acids: CASSFGAQRTYEQYF.

This clonotype appeared many times. The V call is TRBV7-9, the J call TRBJ2-2; tentative D call: TRBD1 (6 bases). The length of the CDR3 is 16 residues. Deletions cut 0 bases from V and 2 bases from J, with 10 bases between. Germline assignment: CDR1 SEHNR and CDR2 FQNEAQ (reference sequence). This CDR3 is CASSLAGHINTGELFF. The CDR3 DNA follows: TGTGCCAGCAGCTTAGCGGGACACATCAACACCGGGGAGCTGTTTTTT.

The table lists this clonotype with a few counts. As DNA, the CDR3 is TGTGCCAGCAGCTTAGCTCTAGCGGGTTCAGCGGGGACCCAGTACTTC. Translating it yields CASSLALAGSAGTQYF. The rearrangement joins TRBV7-2 to TRBJ2-5; TRBD2 agrees at 8 bases. The CDR3 consists of 16 residues. Germline assignment: CDR1 SGHTA and CDR2 FQGNSA. V shed 0 bases, J shed 7 bases, and the junction held 10 bases outside the gene matches.

V and J are TRBV11-2 and TRBJ2-1; the match to TRBD2 covers 7 bases. Germline V gene lookup returns CDR1 SGHAT and CDR2 FQNNGV. V shed 5 bases, J shed 6 bases, and the junction held 13 bases outside the gene matches. The CDR3 contains 16 residues. The CDR3 DNA sequence: TGTGCCAGCAGCCTTCGACGCGGGAGCGATCGCAATGAGCAGTTCTTC. Translated: CASSLRRGSDRNEQFF. Looking up the rest from reference TRBV11-2 and TRBJ2-1 gives the full variable domain: EAGVAQSPRYKIIEKRQSVAFWCNPISGHATLYWYQQILGQGPKLLIQFQNNGVVDDSQLPKDRFSAERLKGVDSTLKIQPAKLEDSAVYLCASSLRRGSDRNEQFFGPGTRLTVL.

The chain combines TRBV6-5 with TRBJ2-7; TRBD2 might be the D (6 bases). Trimming cost V 0 bases and J 7 bases, with 10 bases left between them. This CDR3 has 13 residues. Germline V gene sequence: CDR1 MNHEY, CDR2 SVGAGI. For the CDR3, the DNA is TGTGCCAGCAGTTACTCGGAGGGGCCTGAGCAGTACTTC. Protein product: CASSYSEGPEQYF.

V and J are TRBV20-1 and TRBJ1-5; 10 bases fit TRBD1. Per the germline V gene, CDR1 is DFQATT and CDR2 is SNEGSKA (reference sequence). The ends lost 7 bases at V and 5 bases at J; junction bases unmatched: 5. The CDR3 is 13 residues long. The CDR3 sequence is CSVRTGGDQPQHF. The CDR3 DNA is TGCAGTGTCCGGACAGGGGGGGATCAGCCCCAGCATTTT.

In its sample, this clonotype was seen a few times. The chain couples TRBV28 to TRBJ2-5; the D gene is possibly TRBD1 (6 bases). The CDR3 has 14 residues. CDR1 is MDHEN, CDR2 SYDVKM, per germline. V was trimmed by 7 bases and J by 4 bases, leaving 16 bases between them. As DNA, the CDR3 is TGTGCCAGCACCCTCCCTGGGGGCGGAGAGACCCAGTACTTC. Its translation: CASTLPGGGETQYF.

V and J are TRBV7-2 and TRBJ2-3; no definite D call. Germline V gene sequence: CDR1 SGHTA, CDR2 FQGNSA. This CDR3 comprises 12 residues. Trimming pared 1 base from V and 5 bases from J, leaving 4 bases between. CDR3 bases: TGTGCCAGCAGCTTAGACGGAGATACGCAGTATTTT. Protein product: CASSLDGDTQYF.

The gene calls are TRBV5-1 and TRBJ2-7, with 9 bases that match TRBD1. Per germline, CDR1 SGHRS and CDR2 YFSETQ. The trim removed 4 bases at V and 3 bases at J, leaving 8 bases unmatched. The CDR3 runs 15 residues. The CDR3 DNA sequence: TGCGCCAGCAGCCCCTCCGAGGGACAGGGCTACGAGCAGTACTTC. Translating gives CASSPSEGQGYEQYF. Full variable domain (rest looked up from reference TRBV5-1 and TRBJ2-7): KAGVTQTPRYLIKTRGQQVTLSCSPISGHRSVSWYQQTPGQGLQFLFEYFSETQRNKGNFPGRFSGRQFSNSRSEMNVSTLELGDSALYLCASSPSEGQGYEQYFGPGTRLTVT.

V gene TRBV7-6 combines with J gene TRBJ1-5; possibly TRBD1 for D (5 bases). CDR1 SGHVS and CDR2 FNYEAQ come from the germline V gene. This CDR3 region has 15 residues. V lost 3 bases to trimming and J lost 4 bases, with 13 bases between them. The CDR3 nucleotides read TGTGCCAGCAGCTTGGAAAGGGGTCGGAATCAGCCCCAGCATTTT. Translating it yields CASSLERGRNQPQHF.

The rearrangement joins TRBV29-1 to TRBJ1-2; D gene unclear. This CDR3 has 12 amino acids. Germline V gene data show CDR1 as SQVTM and CDR2 as ANQGSEA. The ends were cut back, 1 base at V and 4 bases at J, with 7 bases in the middle. The CDR3 region has the DNA TGCAGCGTTGAAGGCAACACCTATGGCTACACCTTC. It translates to CSVEGNTYGYTF. The variable domain in full, with the rest retrieved from reference TRBV29-1 and TRBJ1-2, is SAVISQKPSRDICQRGTSLTIQCQVDSQVTMMFWYRQQPGQSLTLIATANQGSEATYESGFVIDKFPISRPNLTFSTLTVSNMSPEDSSIYLCSVEGNTYGYTFGSGTRLTVV.

The chain employs TRBV20-1 and TRBJ2-7, with D unclear. The germline V and J ends were trimmed by 5 bases and 2 bases, with 13 bases remaining between them. This CDR3 contains 13 residues. CDR1 is DFQATT and CDR2 is SNEGSKA in the germline V gene (reference sequence). The CDR3 bases are TGCAGTGCTCCCCGGACGGCAACCTACGAGCAGTACTTC. Translated, it gives CSAPRTATYEQYF.

The V and J genes are TRBV18 and TRBJ2-3; 9 bases are a match to TRBD2. The CDR3 is made up of 16 amino acids. The junction had 7 bases not matched to a gene; V was cut back by 2 bases and J by 4 bases. Looked up from germline, CDR1 is KGHSH and CDR2 is LQKENI. The CDR3 region has the DNA TGTGCCAGCTCACCAAGAGCGGGAGGTGCAGCAGATACGCAGTATTTT. It yields the protein CASSPRAGGAADTQYF. Full variable domain (remainder filled in from reference TRBV18 and TRBJ2-3): NAGVMQNPRHLVRRRGQEARLRCSPMKGHSHVYWYRQLPEEGLKFMVYLQKENIIDESGMPKERFSAEFPKEGPSILRIQQVVRGDSAAYFCASSPRAGGAADTQYFGPGTRLTVL.

In this sample, this clonotype turned up many times. This chain joins TRBV7-9 and TRBJ2-1; 7 bases map to TRBD1. The CDR3 sequence is 16 residues long. V was pared by 4 bases and J by 6 bases, with 12 bases of the junction left unmatched. Germline-derived CDR1 and CDR2 are SEHNR and FQNEAQ (reference sequence). CDR3 coding DNA: TGTGCCAGCAGCTGGACACCGGGACAGCAACCCAATGAGCAGTTCTTC. It specifies CASSWTPGQQPNEQFF.

The chain is built from TRBV13 and TRBJ2-7, with 8 bases aligning to TRBD2. This CDR3 contains 18 residues. CDR1 and CDR2 from the germline V gene are PRHDT and FYEKMQ (reference sequence). With 5 bases clipped from V and 5 bases from J, the junction kept 20 bases outside the gene matches. The CDR3 nucleotides read TGTGCCAGCAGCGTATTCCTTAGCTCGGGGACTAGGGTCCACGAGCAGTACTTC. Translation gives CASSVFLSSGTRVHEQYF.